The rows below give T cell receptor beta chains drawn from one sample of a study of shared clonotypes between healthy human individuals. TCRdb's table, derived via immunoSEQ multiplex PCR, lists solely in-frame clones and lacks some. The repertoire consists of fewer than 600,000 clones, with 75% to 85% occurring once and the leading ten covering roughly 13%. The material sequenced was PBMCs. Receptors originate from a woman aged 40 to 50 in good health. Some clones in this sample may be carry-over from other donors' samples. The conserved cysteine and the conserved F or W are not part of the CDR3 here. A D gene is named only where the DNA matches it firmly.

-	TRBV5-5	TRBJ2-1	ASSRLADEQF
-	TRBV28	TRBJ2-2	ASSYGVPGELF
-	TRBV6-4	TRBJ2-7	ASSFLRYSPYEQY
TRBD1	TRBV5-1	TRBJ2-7	ASRPDRGEQY
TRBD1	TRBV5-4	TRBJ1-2	ASSSGQGVRDGYT
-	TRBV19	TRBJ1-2	ASSSQGRNYGYT
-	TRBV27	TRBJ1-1	ASSLSRGGNTEAF
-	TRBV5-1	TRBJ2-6	ASSSGVSGANVLT
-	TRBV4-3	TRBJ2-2	ASSQDGGTGELF
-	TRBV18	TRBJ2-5	ASSPGVPQETQY
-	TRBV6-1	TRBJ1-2	ASSEAGGSNYGYT
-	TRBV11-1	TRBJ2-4	ASSLTAAKNIQY
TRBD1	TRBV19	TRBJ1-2	ASSENRGVGYGYT
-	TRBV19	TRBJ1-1	ASSGKQGSEAF
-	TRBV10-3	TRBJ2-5	AISESQGETQY
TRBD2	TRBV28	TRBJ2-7	ASSLWASGSLYEQY
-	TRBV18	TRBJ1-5	ASSPRDNRVTSNQPQH
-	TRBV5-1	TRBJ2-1	ASSLAGHEQF
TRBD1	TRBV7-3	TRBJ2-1	ASSSTGGEQF
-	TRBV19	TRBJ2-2	ASSPSGVTGELF
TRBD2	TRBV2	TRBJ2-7	ASSEEGAGDFLAREQY
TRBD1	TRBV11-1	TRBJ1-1	ASSGQDRPWTF
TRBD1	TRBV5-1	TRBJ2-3	ASSTQGASDTQY
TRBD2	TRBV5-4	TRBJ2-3	ASSLSRLAGGSTDTQY